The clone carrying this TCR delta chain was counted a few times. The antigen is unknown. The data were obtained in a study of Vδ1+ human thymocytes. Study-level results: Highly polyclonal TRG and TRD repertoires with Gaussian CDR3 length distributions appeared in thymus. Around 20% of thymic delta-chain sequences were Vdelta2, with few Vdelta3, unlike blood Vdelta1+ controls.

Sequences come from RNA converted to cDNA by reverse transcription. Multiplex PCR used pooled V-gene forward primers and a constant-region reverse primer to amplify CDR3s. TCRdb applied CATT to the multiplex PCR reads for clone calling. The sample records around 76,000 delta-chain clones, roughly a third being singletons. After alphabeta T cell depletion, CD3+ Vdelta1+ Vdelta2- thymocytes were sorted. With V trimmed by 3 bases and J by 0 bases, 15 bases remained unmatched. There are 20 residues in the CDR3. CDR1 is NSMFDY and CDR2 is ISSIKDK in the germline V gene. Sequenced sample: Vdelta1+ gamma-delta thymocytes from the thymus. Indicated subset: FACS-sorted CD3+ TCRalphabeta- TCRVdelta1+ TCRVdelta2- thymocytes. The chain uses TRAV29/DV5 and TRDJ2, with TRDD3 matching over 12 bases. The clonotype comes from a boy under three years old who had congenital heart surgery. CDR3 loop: CAATTSCLGDTRALTAQLFF. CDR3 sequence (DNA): TGTGCAGCAACCACTTCCTGCCTGGGGGATACGAGAGCTTTGACAGCACAACTCTTCTTT.